These 8 T cell receptor beta chains were all obtained from the same sample, sequenced in a study of radiotherapy plus CTLA-4 blockade in lung cancer. Data came from immunoSEQ multiplex PCR; TCRdb stores just in-frame clones and leaves some out. The table shows 15,000 to 20,000 clones, with 86% occurring only once. This specimen consisted of peripheral blood, obtained from a patient treated with radiotherapy plus ipilimumab. The receptors shown here come from a human donor with non-small cell lung cancer whose response to radiotherapy plus ipilimumab could not be evaluated.

The chain joins TRBV4-1 to TRBJ2-5; 9 bases fit TRBD2. The J segment lost 5 bases and the V segment lost 6 bases, leaving 4 bases of the junction unmatched. Germline V lookup: CDR1 MGHRA, CDR2 YSYEKL. The CDR3 runs 13 residues. The CDR3 loop reads CASSLSGSETQYF. CDR3 DNA sequence: TGCGCCAGCAGTCTTAGCGGGAGTGAGACCCAGTACTTC.

This chain uses TRBV7-9 with TRBJ1-5; 8 bases line up with TRBD1. This CDR3 region has 14 residues. V lost 5 bases, J lost 2 bases, and 2 bases stayed unmatched. CDR1 SEHNR and CDR2 FQNEAQ come from the germline V gene (reference sequence). DNA of the CDR3: TGTGCCAGCAGCCTACAGGGGGGCAATCAGCCCCAGCATTTT. Translated, it gives CASSLQGGNQPQHF.

This chain uses TRBV9 with TRBJ1-6; D call uncertain. The CDR3 extends over 14 amino acids. Deletions cut 3 bases from V and 8 bases from J, with 12 bases between. From germline, CDR1 is SGDLS and CDR2 YYNGEE. CDR3: CASSGERVDSPLHF. The CDR3 nucleotides are TGTGCCAGCAGCGGGGAGAGGGTTGATTCACCCCTCCACTTT.

The chain combines TRBV6-6 with TRBJ1-4; D gene ambiguous. The CDR3 covers 15 residues. V gave up 8 bases and J gave up 0 bases, with 13 bases separating them. Germline V lookup: CDR1 MNHNY, CDR2 SVGAGI (reference sequence). The CDR3 spells CASLHWRATNEKLFF. Written as DNA, the CDR3 is TGTGCCAGCCTTCATTGGAGGGCAACTAATGAAAAACTGTTTTTT.

V and J are TRBV19 and TRBJ1-5, with a possible D match to TRBD1 (6 bases). V shed 7 bases and J shed 3 bases, with 13 bases lying between them. The CDR3 loop spans 14 amino acids. Looked up from germline, CDR1 is LNHDA and CDR2 is SQIVND (reference sequence). This CDR3 is CASTGGLINQPQHF. CDR3 DNA sequence: TGTGCCAGTACGGGGGGGCTGATCAATCAGCCCCAGCATTTT.

V is TRBV27 and J is TRBJ1-2, with no clear D. Germline values: CDR1 MNHEY, CDR2 SMNVEV (reference sequence). The CDR3 has 13 residues. Trimming took off 4 bases at V and 4 bases at J, with 10 bases between the two ends. This CDR3 reads CASSSQGGYGYTF. DNA of the CDR3: TGTGCCAGCAGTTCACAAGGCGGCTATGGCTACACCTTC.

A few counts support this clone. The CDR3 DNA reads TGCAGCGTCTCACAGGGGGCAGGAGAAAAACTGTTTTTT. Amino acid sequence: CSVSQGAGEKLFF. This chain links TRBV29-1 with TRBJ1-4; 9 nucleotides match TRBD1. Germline CDR1 and CDR2: SQVTM and ANQGSEA. J lost 8 bases, V lost 6 bases, and 7 bases had no gene match. The CDR3 loop spans 13 amino acids.

In its sample, this clone was seen once. The V call is TRBV7-2, the J call TRBJ2-6; TRBD2 might be the D (6 bases). Trimming shortened V by 4 bases and J by 4 bases, and 17 bases separated the two germline ends. The CDR3 is 17 amino acids. Per the germline V gene, CDR1 is SGHTA and CDR2 is FQGNSA. Here the CDR3 DNA reads TGTGCCAGCAGCTCGCAAGTGCGGGGAAGGGGGGCCAACGTCCTGACTTTC. It encodes CASSSQVRGRGANVLTF.